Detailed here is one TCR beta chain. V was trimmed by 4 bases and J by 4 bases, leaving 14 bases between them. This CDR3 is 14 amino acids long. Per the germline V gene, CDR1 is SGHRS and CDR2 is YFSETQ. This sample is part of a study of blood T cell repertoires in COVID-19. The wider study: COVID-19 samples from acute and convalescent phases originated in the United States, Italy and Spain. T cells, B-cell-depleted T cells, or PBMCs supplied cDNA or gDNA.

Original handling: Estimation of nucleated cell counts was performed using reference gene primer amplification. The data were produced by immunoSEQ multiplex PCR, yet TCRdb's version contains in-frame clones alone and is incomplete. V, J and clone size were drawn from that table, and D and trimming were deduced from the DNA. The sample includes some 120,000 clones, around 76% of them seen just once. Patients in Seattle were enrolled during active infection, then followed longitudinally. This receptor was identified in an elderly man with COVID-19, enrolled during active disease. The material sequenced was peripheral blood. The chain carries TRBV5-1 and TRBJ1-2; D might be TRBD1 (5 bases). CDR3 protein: CASSEEWGRYGYTF. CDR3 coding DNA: TGCGCCAGCAGCGAAGAGTGGGGCCGCTATGGCTACACCTTC. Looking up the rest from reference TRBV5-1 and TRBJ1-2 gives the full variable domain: KAGVTQTPRYLIKTRGQQVTLSCSPISGHRSVSWYQQTPGQGLQFLFEYFSETQRNKGNFPGRFSGRQFSNSRSEMNVSTLELGDSALYLCASSEEWGRYGYTFGSGTRLTVV.